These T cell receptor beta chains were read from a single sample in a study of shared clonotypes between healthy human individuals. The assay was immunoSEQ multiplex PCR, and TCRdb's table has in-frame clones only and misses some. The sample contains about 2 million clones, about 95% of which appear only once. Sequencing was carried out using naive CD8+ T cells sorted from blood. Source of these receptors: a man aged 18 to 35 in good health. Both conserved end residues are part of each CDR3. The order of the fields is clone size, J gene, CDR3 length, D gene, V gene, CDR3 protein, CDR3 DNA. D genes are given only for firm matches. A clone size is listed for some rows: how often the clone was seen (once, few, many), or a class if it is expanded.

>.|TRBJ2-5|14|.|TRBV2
CASSDGNTQETQYF
TGTGCCAGCAGTGATGGGAATACTCAAGAGACCCAGTACTTC
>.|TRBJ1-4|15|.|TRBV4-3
CASSQGTGRTEKLFF
TGCGCCAGCAGCCAAGGAACGGGGCGTACAGAAAAACTGTTTTTT
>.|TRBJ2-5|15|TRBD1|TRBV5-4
CASSASGTGYETQYF
TGTGCCAGCAGCGCGAGCGGGACAGGGTATGAGACCCAGTACTTC
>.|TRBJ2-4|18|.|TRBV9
CASSAYRPGRDRKNIQYF
TGTGCCAGCAGCGCCTACCGGCCCGGGAGGGACAGGAAAAACATTCAGTACTTC
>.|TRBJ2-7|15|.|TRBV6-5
CASSYRGHGTYEQYF
TGTGCCAGCAGTTATCGGGGACACGGAACCTACGAGCAGTACTTC
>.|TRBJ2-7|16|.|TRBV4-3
CASSQGPGTGGYEQYF
TGCGCCAGCAGCCAAGGTCCCGGGACCGGGGGCTACGAGCAGTACTTC
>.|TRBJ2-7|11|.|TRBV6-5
CASRSSYEQYF
TGTGCCAGCAGATCGAGTTACGAGCAGTACTTC
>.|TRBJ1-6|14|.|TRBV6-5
CASSMTNYNSPLHF
TGTGCCAGCAGTATGACTAACTATAATTCACCCCTCCACTTT
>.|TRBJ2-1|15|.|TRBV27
CASRPPGRKHNEQFF
TGTGCCAGCAGGCCGCCCGGCAGAAAACACAATGAGCAGTTCTTC
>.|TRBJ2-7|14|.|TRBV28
CASSLSGRSYEQYF
TGTGCCAGCAGTTTATCCGGACGGTCCTACGAGCAGTACTTC
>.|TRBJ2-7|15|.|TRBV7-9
CASSVLRESSYEQYF
TGTGCCAGCAGCGTACTCCGGGAGAGCTCCTACGAGCAGTACTTC
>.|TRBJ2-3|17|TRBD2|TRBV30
CAWSGLAGVISTDTQYF
TGTGCCTGGAGTGGGCTAGCGGGAGTCATAAGCACAGATACGCAGTATTTT
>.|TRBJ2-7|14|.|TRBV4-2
CASSLEQTLDEQYF
TGTGCCAGCAGCCTCGAACAGACCCTTGACGAGCAGTACTTC
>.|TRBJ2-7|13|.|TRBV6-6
CASSYSGYEEQYF
TGTGCCAGCAGTTACTCAGGGTATGAGGAGCAGTACTTC
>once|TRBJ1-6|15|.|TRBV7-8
CASSLRDPGGSPLHF
TGTGCCAGCAGCTTAAGGGACCCCGGGGGTTCACCCCTCCACTTT
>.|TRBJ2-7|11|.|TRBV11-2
CASSTGYEQYF
TGTGCCAGCAGCACCGGCTACGAGCAGTACTTC
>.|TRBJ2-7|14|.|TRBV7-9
CASSPEGSRYEQYF
TGTGCCAGCAGCCCCGAGGGCTCGCGCTACGAGCAGTACTTC
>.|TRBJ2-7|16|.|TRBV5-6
CASSLGVTGGSYEQYF
TGTGCCAGCAGCTTGGGGGTGACAGGTGGCTCCTACGAGCAGTACTTC
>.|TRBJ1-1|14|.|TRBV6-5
CASSPGVEDTEAFF
TGTGCCAGCAGCCCAGGGGTGGAAGACACTGAAGCTTTCTTT
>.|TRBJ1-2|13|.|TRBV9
CASSVGGTYGYTF
TGTGCCAGCAGCGTAGGGGGGACCTATGGCTACACCTTC